These T cell receptor beta chains were read from a single sample in a study of blood T cell repertoires in COVID-19. The repertoire was sequenced with immunoSEQ multiplex PCR; TCRdb's copy has only in-frame clones and lacks some. The sample gives about 410,000 clones, roughly 90% of which show up once; 1.7% is in the top ten. Sequencing was performed on PBMCs or T cells enriched from blood (not recorded which). Receptors were obtained from a woman between 25 and 40 years old who had recovered from COVID-19. CDR3s include the opening cysteine and the closing phenylalanine or tryptophan. The order of the fields is D gene, J gene, clone size, V gene, CDR3 DNA, CDR3 protein. The D gene is left open where the match is weak. The listing skips clone size in some rows; elsewhere it reads once, few, many or a size class.

d_call: NA; j_call: TRBJ1-2; clone_size: NA; v_call: TRBV30; cdr3_nt: TGTGCCCGGCTGTGGGGGGGTTGGGGTGGCTACACCTTC; cdr3_aa: CARLWGGWGGYTF
d_call: NA; j_call: TRBJ1-2; clone_size: NA; v_call: TRBV6-5; cdr3_nt: TGTGCCAGCAGGAGGACAGCATACGATGGCTACACCTTC; cdr3_aa: CASRRTAYDGYTF
d_call: NA; j_call: TRBJ1-4; clone_size: NA; v_call: TRBV15; cdr3_nt: TGTGCCACCAGCAGGGAAGGAGGACAGTTTGCAACTAATGAAAAACTGTTTTTT; cdr3_aa: CATSREGGQFATNEKLFF
d_call: NA; j_call: TRBJ2-5; clone_size: NA; v_call: TRBV28; cdr3_nt: TGTGCCAGCAGTTCGAGTCTCACAGGGCCATGGGAGACCCAGTACTTC; cdr3_aa: CASSSSLTGPWETQYF
d_call: TRBD2; j_call: TRBJ2-1; clone_size: NA; v_call: TRBV3-1/TRBV3-2; cdr3_nt: TGTGCCAGCACTCTAGCGGGGGGTAGGAATGAGCAGTTCTTC; cdr3_aa: CASTLAGGRNEQFF
d_call: NA; j_call: TRBJ1-1; clone_size: once; v_call: TRBV19; cdr3_nt: TGTGCCAGTAGTATCGGGAGGGCCAACACTGAAGCTTTCTTT; cdr3_aa: CASSIGRANTEAFF
d_call: NA; j_call: TRBJ1-5; clone_size: NA; v_call: TRBV30; cdr3_nt: TGTGCCTGGAGTGGGGGGGGAACTCAGCCCCAGCATTTT; cdr3_aa: CAWSGGGTQPQHF
d_call: NA; j_call: TRBJ1-1; clone_size: NA; v_call: TRBV28; cdr3_nt: TGTGCCAGCAGCTCCCGTCAGGCTTTCTTT; cdr3_aa: CASSSRQAFF
d_call: NA; j_call: TRBJ1-1; clone_size: NA; v_call: TRBV24-1; cdr3_nt: TGTGCCACCAGTGATTTTCCCGAGACTGAAGCTTTCTTT; cdr3_aa: CATSDFPETEAFF
d_call: TRBD1; j_call: TRBJ1-5; clone_size: NA; v_call: TRBV7-2; cdr3_nt: TGTGCCAGCACCGTGGACCGGACAGGGTCTCAGCCCCAGCATTTT; cdr3_aa: CASTVDRTGSQPQHF
d_call: TRBD1; j_call: TRBJ1-1; clone_size: NA; v_call: TRBV5-5; cdr3_nt: TGTGCCAGCAGCCCGACGACAGGGGAGGCTTTCTTT; cdr3_aa: CASSPTTGEAFF
d_call: NA; j_call: TRBJ1-1; clone_size: once; v_call: TRBV5-1; cdr3_nt: TGCGCCAGCAGCTTGGTGCAGGGGACGAACACTGAAGCTTTCTTT; cdr3_aa: CASSLVQGTNTEAFF
d_call: TRBD1; j_call: TRBJ1-2; clone_size: NA; v_call: TRBV5-4; cdr3_nt: TGTGCCAGCAGCTTGGAGCCAGGACAGGGTTTCTATGGCTACACCTTC; cdr3_aa: CASSLEPGQGFYGYTF
d_call: NA; j_call: TRBJ1-3; clone_size: NA; v_call: TRBV30; cdr3_nt: TGTGCCTGGAATACAGTCTCTGGAAACACCATATATTTT; cdr3_aa: CAWNTVSGNTIYF
d_call: TRBD1; j_call: TRBJ2-1; clone_size: NA; v_call: TRBV20-1; cdr3_nt: TGCAGTGGGAACAGGGGAAATGAGCAGTTCTTC; cdr3_aa: CSGNRGNEQFF
d_call: TRBD1; j_call: TRBJ2-3; clone_size: NA; v_call: TRBV9; cdr3_nt: TGTGCCAGCAATCAGGGGGAGGATACGCAGTATTTT; cdr3_aa: CASNQGEDTQYF
d_call: TRBD1; j_call: TRBJ1-2; clone_size: NA; v_call: TRBV7-2; cdr3_nt: TGTGCCAGCAGCCAAAAGGGGGCTCTCGGCTACACCTTC; cdr3_aa: CASSQKGALGYTF
d_call: NA; j_call: TRBJ1-6; clone_size: NA; v_call: TRBV27; cdr3_nt: TGTGCCAGCAGTTTCAGTTATAATTCACCCCTCCACTTT; cdr3_aa: CASSFSYNSPLHF
d_call: TRBD1; j_call: TRBJ1-4; clone_size: NA; v_call: TRBV14; cdr3_nt: TGTGCCAGCAGCCAGCCGGGACAGGGGACGTTGAGGGAAAAACTGTTTTTT; cdr3_aa: CASSQPGQGTLREKLFF
d_call: NA; j_call: TRBJ1-2; clone_size: NA; v_call: TRBV18; cdr3_nt: TGTGCCAGCTCAACTCGACTGGATGGGTACGGCTACACCTTC; cdr3_aa: CASSTRLDGYGYTF
d_call: NA; j_call: TRBJ1-4; clone_size: once; v_call: TRBV15; cdr3_nt: TGTGCCACCAGCAGAGTTCGTAATGAAAAACTGTTTTTT; cdr3_aa: CATSRVRNEKLFF
d_call: TRBD1; j_call: TRBJ1-1; clone_size: NA; v_call: TRBV5-1; cdr3_nt: TGCGCCAGCAGCTTGGGCCCGGGACAGTTGAACACTGAAGCTTTCTTT; cdr3_aa: CASSLGPGQLNTEAFF
d_call: TRBD2; j_call: TRBJ2-1; clone_size: NA; v_call: TRBV9; cdr3_nt: TGTGCCAGCAGCGCCGGGACTAGCGACTACAATGAGCAGTTCTTC; cdr3_aa: CASSAGTSDYNEQFF
d_call: NA; j_call: TRBJ1-2; clone_size: NA; v_call: TRBV6-5; cdr3_nt: TGTGCCAGCCGAGAGGCGGGTTGGGGCTACACCTTC; cdr3_aa: CASREAGWGYTF
d_call: TRBD2; j_call: TRBJ2-2; clone_size: NA; v_call: TRBV27; cdr3_nt: TGTGCCAGCACTGTGCTAGCGGGAGGTGGCACCGGGGAGCTGTTTTTT; cdr3_aa: CASTVLAGGGTGELFF
d_call: NA; j_call: TRBJ1-6; clone_size: NA; v_call: TRBV6-1; cdr3_nt: TGTGCCAGCAGTGAAGAAGGCAGGGGATATAATTCACCCCTCCACTTT; cdr3_aa: CASSEEGRGYNSPLHF
d_call: TRBD1; j_call: TRBJ1-2; clone_size: NA; v_call: TRBV3-1/TRBV3-2; cdr3_nt: TGTGCCAGCAGCCAAGGAAGGACAGGGAGAGACTATGGCTACACCTTC; cdr3_aa: CASSQGRTGRDYGYTF
d_call: TRBD1; j_call: TRBJ2-2; clone_size: once; v_call: TRBV7-3; cdr3_nt: TGTGCCAGCAGCCGGGACAGGGGGCCCGGGGAGCTGTTTTTT; cdr3_aa: CASSRDRGPGELFF
d_call: TRBD1; j_call: TRBJ1-3; clone_size: NA; v_call: TRBV9; cdr3_nt: TGTGCCAGCAGCGCTCAAGGGGGCGGAAACACCATATATTTT; cdr3_aa: CASSAQGGGNTIYF
d_call: NA; j_call: TRBJ1-5; clone_size: few; v_call: TRBV3-1/TRBV3-2; cdr3_nt: TGTGCCAGCAGCTCCCGGGACAACAATCAGCCCCAGCATTTT; cdr3_aa: CASSSRDNNQPQHF
d_call: TRBD1; j_call: TRBJ1-2; clone_size: NA; v_call: TRBV24-1; cdr3_nt: TGTGCCACCAGTGATGGACAGGGGGAGAACTATGGCTACACCTTC; cdr3_aa: CATSDGQGENYGYTF
d_call: NA; j_call: TRBJ1-6; clone_size: NA; v_call: TRBV7-3; cdr3_nt: TGTGCCAGCAGCTTAGGACCTAGGGGCACCTATAATTCACCCCTCCACTTT; cdr3_aa: CASSLGPRGTYNSPLHF
d_call: NA; j_call: TRBJ1-5; clone_size: NA; v_call: TRBV24-1; cdr3_nt: TGTGCCACCAGTGATTTTGAGAGCCAGCCCCAGCATTTT; cdr3_aa: CATSDFESQPQHF
d_call: NA; j_call: TRBJ1-3; clone_size: NA; v_call: TRBV15; cdr3_nt: TGTGCCACCAGCAGAGCCGAGACGGGTGGAAACACCATATATTTT; cdr3_aa: CATSRAETGGNTIYF
d_call: NA; j_call: TRBJ1-6; clone_size: NA; v_call: TRBV5-1; cdr3_nt: TGCGCCAGCAGCTTGGACCTAAGGAGCTCCTATAATTCACCCCTCCACTTT; cdr3_aa: CASSLDLRSSYNSPLHF
d_call: TRBD1; j_call: TRBJ2-7; clone_size: NA; v_call: TRBV6-5; cdr3_nt: TGTGCCAGCAGTTTTTCTACAGGGGGCGGAGGGTACGAGCAGTACTTC; cdr3_aa: CASSFSTGGGGYEQYF
d_call: TRBD2; j_call: TRBJ2-1; clone_size: NA; v_call: TRBV6-1; cdr3_nt: TGTGCCAGCAGTGAACGTGGGGGGAGCGTAGCGGGGGGACTATACAATGAGCAGTTCTTC; cdr3_aa: CASSERGGSVAGGLYNEQFF
d_call: NA; j_call: TRBJ1-5; clone_size: NA; v_call: TRBV19; cdr3_nt: TGTGCCAGTGGAGAGAAGCTTATTGGGTTCAATGAGCCCCAGCATTTT; cdr3_aa: CASGEKLIGFNEPQHF
d_call: NA; j_call: TRBJ1-2; clone_size: NA; v_call: TRBV5-6; cdr3_nt: TGTGCCAGCAGCGGCCAGGACACATTATTCAACTATGGCTACACCTTC; cdr3_aa: CASSGQDTLFNYGYTF
d_call: NA; j_call: TRBJ1-1; clone_size: NA; v_call: TRBV25-1; cdr3_nt: TGTGCCAGCAGCGTCTCGACAGGCTGGGTTGGTTTCACTGAAGCTTTCTTT; cdr3_aa: CASSVSTGWVGFTEAFF
d_call: NA; j_call: TRBJ1-5; clone_size: NA; v_call: TRBV5-1; cdr3_nt: TGCGCCAGCAGCTTGGGGACAGGCAATCAGCCCCAGCATTTT; cdr3_aa: CASSLGTGNQPQHF
d_call: NA; j_call: TRBJ1-5; clone_size: NA; v_call: TRBV15; cdr3_nt: TGTGCCACCAGCAGAGATCGGGCAAGGGGTCAGCCCCAGCATTTT; cdr3_aa: CATSRDRARGQPQHF
d_call: TRBD2; j_call: TRBJ2-1; clone_size: NA; v_call: TRBV6-2/TRBV6-3; cdr3_nt: TGTGCCAGCAGTAACCTAGCGGGAGACTACAATGAGCAGTTCTTC; cdr3_aa: CASSNLAGDYNEQFF
d_call: NA; j_call: TRBJ1-6; clone_size: NA; v_call: TRBV15; cdr3_nt: TGTGCCACCAGCAGGGAGAGCTCGCCATCCCATAATTCACCCCTCCACTTT; cdr3_aa: CATSRESSPSHNSPLHF
d_call: TRBD2; j_call: TRBJ2-2; clone_size: NA; v_call: TRBV12-5; cdr3_nt: TGTGCTAGTGGTCGTCGCGGGAGGGGGCTCACCGGGGAGCTGTTTTTT; cdr3_aa: CASGRRGRGLTGELFF
d_call: TRBD2; j_call: TRBJ2-1; clone_size: NA; v_call: TRBV5-1; cdr3_nt: TGCGCCAGCATGGCGGGAGAGGGGGAGCAGTTCTTC; cdr3_aa: CASMAGEGEQFF
d_call: TRBD1; j_call: TRBJ2-3; clone_size: few; v_call: TRBV6-4; cdr3_nt: TGTGCCAGCAGTCAAACGGGGACAGGGGGCACAGATACGCAGTATTTT; cdr3_aa: CASSQTGTGGTDTQYF
d_call: TRBD2; j_call: TRBJ2-1; clone_size: NA; v_call: TRBV7-6; cdr3_nt: TGTGCCAGCAGCTTAGTAGGGAGTCTAGCGGGAGGGAAGACTTTCTCCTACAATGAGCAGTTCTTC; cdr3_aa: CASSLVGSLAGGKTFSYNEQFF
d_call: TRBD1; j_call: TRBJ1-6; clone_size: NA; v_call: TRBV6-6; cdr3_nt: TGTGCCAGCAGCGCGGACAGGAGCTCCTATAATTCACCCCTCCACTTT; cdr3_aa: CASSADRSSYNSPLHF
d_call: TRBD1; j_call: TRBJ1-5; clone_size: NA; v_call: TRBV6-5; cdr3_nt: TGTGCCAGCAGTTGGCCGGACAGGGCCAATCAGCCCCAGCATTTT; cdr3_aa: CASSWPDRANQPQHF
d_call: NA; j_call: TRBJ1-2; clone_size: NA; v_call: TRBV29-1; cdr3_nt: TGCAGCGCGATGCCCGCGGGCCTCTATGGCTACACCTTC; cdr3_aa: CSAMPAGLYGYTF